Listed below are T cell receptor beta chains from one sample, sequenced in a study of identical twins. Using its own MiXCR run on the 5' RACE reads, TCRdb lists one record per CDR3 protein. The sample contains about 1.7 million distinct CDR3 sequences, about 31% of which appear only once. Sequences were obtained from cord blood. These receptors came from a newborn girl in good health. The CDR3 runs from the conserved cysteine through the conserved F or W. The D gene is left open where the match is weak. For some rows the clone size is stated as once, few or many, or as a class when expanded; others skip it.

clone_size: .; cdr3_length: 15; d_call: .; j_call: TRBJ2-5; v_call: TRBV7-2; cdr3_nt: TGTGCCAGCAGCTTAGGATATAGGGGACTCGAGACCCAGTACTTC; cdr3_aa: CASSLGYRGLETQYF
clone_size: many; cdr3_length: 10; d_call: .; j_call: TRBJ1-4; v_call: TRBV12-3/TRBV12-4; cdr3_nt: TGTGCCAGCCGAGGCGAAAAACTGTTTTTT; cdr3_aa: CASRGEKLFF
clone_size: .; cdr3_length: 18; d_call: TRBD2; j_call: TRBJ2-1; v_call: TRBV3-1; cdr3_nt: TGTGCCAGCAGCCAAGAAACACTAGCGGGCCCCGCACTAAATGAGCAGTTCTTC; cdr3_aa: CASSQETLAGPALNEQFF
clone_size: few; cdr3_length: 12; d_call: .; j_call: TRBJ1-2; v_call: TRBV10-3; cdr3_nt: TGTGCCATCAGTGGCTTTGGCTATGGCTACACCTTC; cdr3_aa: CAISGFGYGYTF
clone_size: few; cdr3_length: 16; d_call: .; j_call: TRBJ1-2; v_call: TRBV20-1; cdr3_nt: TGCAGTGCCCCGCGGGCAGGGCAGACCTTTAACTATGGCTACACCTTC; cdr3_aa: CSAPRAGQTFNYGYTF
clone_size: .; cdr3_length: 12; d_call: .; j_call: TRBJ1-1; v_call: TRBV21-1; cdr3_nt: TGTGCCAGCAGCAAAGCGACAGAAGAAGCTTTCTTT; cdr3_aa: CASSKATEEAFF
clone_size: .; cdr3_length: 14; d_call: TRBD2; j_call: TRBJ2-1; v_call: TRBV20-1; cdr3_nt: TGCAGTGCTAGACTAGCGGGAGGTGGCCATGAGCAGTTCTTC; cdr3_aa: CSARLAGGGHEQFF
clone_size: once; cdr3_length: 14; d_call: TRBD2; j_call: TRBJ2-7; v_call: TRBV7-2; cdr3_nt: TGTGTCAGCAGCTTAGGCGGGAGGGCCTACGAGCAGTACTTC; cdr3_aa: CVSSLGGRAYEQYF
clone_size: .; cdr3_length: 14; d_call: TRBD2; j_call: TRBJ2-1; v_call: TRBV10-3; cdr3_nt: TGTGCCATCAGCACTAGCGTCGATCACAATGAGCAGTTCTTC; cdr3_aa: CAISTSVDHNEQFF
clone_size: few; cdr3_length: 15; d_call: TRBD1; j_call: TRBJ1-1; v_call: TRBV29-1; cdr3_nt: TGCAGCATAGCCGGGACAGGGGAAGTGAACACTGAAGCTTTCTTT; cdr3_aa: CSIAGTGEVNTEAFF
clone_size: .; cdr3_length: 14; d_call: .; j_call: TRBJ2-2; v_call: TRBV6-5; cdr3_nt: TGTGCCAGCAGTTACCGGCGGTACACCGGGGAGCTGTTTTTT; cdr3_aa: CASSYRRYTGELFF
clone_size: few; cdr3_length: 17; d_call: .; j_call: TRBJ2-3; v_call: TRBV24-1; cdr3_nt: TGTGCCACCAGTGACCCGATCAGGAGAGTGGGGACAGATACGCAGTATTTT; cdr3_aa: CATSDPIRRVGTDTQYF
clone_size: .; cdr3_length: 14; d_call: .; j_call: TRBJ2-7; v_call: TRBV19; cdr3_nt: TGTGCCAGTAGTATCGGGGGAACAGCCTACGAGCAGTACTTC; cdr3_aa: CASSIGGTAYEQYF
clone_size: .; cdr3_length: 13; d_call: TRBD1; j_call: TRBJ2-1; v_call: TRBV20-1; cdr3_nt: TGCAGTGCCCCGACAGGGGCCTACGATGAGCAGTTCTTC; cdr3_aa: CSAPTGAYDEQFF
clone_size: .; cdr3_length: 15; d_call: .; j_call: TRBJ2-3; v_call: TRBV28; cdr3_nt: TGTGCCAGCAGTCCTTGGGGACTCCACACAGATACGCAGTATTTT; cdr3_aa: CASSPWGLHTDTQYF
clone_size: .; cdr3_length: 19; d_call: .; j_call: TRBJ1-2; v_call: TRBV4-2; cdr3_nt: TGTGCCAGCAGCCAAGATAGGGGGGTAGGGGGGTCTCCTCACTATGGCTACACCTTC; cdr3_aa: CASSQDRGVGGSPHYGYTF
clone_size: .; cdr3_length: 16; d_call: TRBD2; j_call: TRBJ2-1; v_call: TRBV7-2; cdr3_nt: TGTGCCAGCAGCTCGGGACTAACGAGCTCCTACAATGAGCAGTTCTTC; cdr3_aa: CASSSGLTSSYNEQFF
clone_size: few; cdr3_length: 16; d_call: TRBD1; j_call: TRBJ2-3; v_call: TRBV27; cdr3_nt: TGTGCCAGCAGGCGGACAGGGATAAGGAGCACAGATACGCAGTATTTT; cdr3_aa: CASRRTGIRSTDTQYF
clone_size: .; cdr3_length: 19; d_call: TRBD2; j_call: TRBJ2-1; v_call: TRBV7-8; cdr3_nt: TGTGCCAGCAGCTTAAGTGGACTAGCGGGGGGTCTCTCCTACAATGAGCAGTTCTTC; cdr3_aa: CASSLSGLAGGLSYNEQFF
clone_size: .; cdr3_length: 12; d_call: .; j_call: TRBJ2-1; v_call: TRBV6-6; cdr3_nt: TGTGCCTGCAGCCATAGCGTCCCTGAGCAGTTCTTC; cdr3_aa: CACSHSVPEQFF
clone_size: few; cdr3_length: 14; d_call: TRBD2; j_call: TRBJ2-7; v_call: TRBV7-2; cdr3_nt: TGTGCCAGCAGCTTATTTAGCGGGAGGACCGAGCAGTACTTC; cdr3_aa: CASSLFSGRTEQYF
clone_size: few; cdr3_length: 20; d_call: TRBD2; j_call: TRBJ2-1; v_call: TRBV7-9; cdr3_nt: TGTGCCAGCAGCTTATATCCGGGACTAGCGGGAGGGCACCGGATCGATGAGCAGTTCTTC; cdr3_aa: CASSLYPGLAGGHRIDEQFF